The sequence of this T cell receptor beta chain was determined in a study of T cells in Graves' hyperthyroidism and ophthalmopathy. Study details: Before any treatment, at initial diagnosis, peripheral blood was collected.

This clonotype was counted at least ten times. Its specificity is not known. RNA transcripts served as the template for amplifying TCR beta CDR3 regions. Initially, a first-round RT-PCR of the TCR CDR3 employed the HTBI primer set. TCRdb re-derived calls from the multiplex PCR reads in MiXCR, one entry per CDR3 protein. The sample contains hundreds of thousands of distinct CDR3 sequences, roughly 14% of which appear only once. Germline V gene sequence: CDR1 MNHNS, CDR2 SASEGT. The CDR3 has 16 residues. The junction had 17 bases not matched to a gene; V was cut back by 10 bases and J by 5 bases. Any symptoms of ophthalmopathy came after the first hyperthyroidism diagnosis, from which the blood sample dates. General study points: Most thyroid clonotypes that were expanded above 0.001 also turned up in blood. Ophthalmopathy and stable hyperthyroidism were separated by a 13 V-J model.

The sequence was collected from a woman in her twenties or thirties with Graves' hyperthyroidism that later progressed to Graves' ophthalmopathy. This chain links TRBV6-1 with TRBJ2-3; 8 bases agree with TRBD2. The sample comprised blood. CDR3 residues: CATERPPGGAKDTQYF. For the CDR3, the DNA is TGTGCCACGGAAAGACCCCCGGGGGGGGCGAAAGATACGCAGTATTTT.